This T cell receptor (beta chain) was retrieved from a study of metastatic and nonmetastatic thyroid tumors. No treatment of any kind had been given to any patient before thyroid surgery. This clone has more than one count but fewer than ten. Possible read error: a much larger clone is one base away. In the authors' methods: For papillary thyroid cancer, a distant-metastasis classifier was constructed from CDR3 differences observed across clinicopathological groups. TCRdb redid the clone calls on the PCR reads using MiXCR. TCRdb's processing, not the authors' own work, is the source of the V and J calls. Found here are around 89,000 clones, 15% of them singletons; the top ten hold roughly 4%. Germline CDR1 reads LGHDT; CDR2 reads YNNKEL (reference sequence). Deletions cut 1 base from V and 4 bases from J, with 13 bases between. The length of the CDR3 is 15 residues.

The specimen was blood. The rearrangement links TRBV3-1 to TRBJ1-1; D is possibly TRBD1 (6 bases). The source of this sequence is a female donor with papillary thyroid cancer or a benign thyroid nodule (not recorded which). Some clones in this sample may be carry-over from other donors' samples. This chain's CDR3 is CASSQAPAGATEAFF. The CDR3 nucleotides are TGTGCCAGCAGCCAAGCCCCGGCAGGGGCCACTGAAGCTTTCTTT.